This TCR beta chain stems from a study of beta chain features in type 1 diabetes. Broader study findings: All four CD4+ subsets of Type 1 diabetes patients contained TCRB CDR3s that were moderately but significantly shorter. Researchers reported that naive, central memory and Treg TCRB repertoires appeared more similar in patients than in healthy donors.

cDNA synthesis used the whole RNA isolate, giving expressed TCRB sequences. Sequencing used immunoSEQ multiplex PCR; TCRdb keeps in-frame clones, though not all of them. The table includes around 100,000 clones, 25% to 35% detected once. Trimming at V came to 5 bases and at J to 5 bases, leaving 7 bases not matched to a gene. The CDR3 is made up of 16 amino acids. The germline V gene has CDR1 SEHNR and CDR2 FQNEAQ (reference sequence). Details on this clone: As yet, its antigen is unknown.

Material for sequencing was central memory CD4+ T cells from blood. V and J are TRBV7-9 and TRBJ2-2; 11 nucleotides line up with TRBD2. The clonotype originates from a woman younger than 35 with type 1 diabetes. Written as DNA, the CDR3 is TGTGCCAGCAGCGACACTAGCGGGAGTCTTACCGGGGAGCTGTTTTTT. Its protein product is CASSDTSGSLTGELFF.